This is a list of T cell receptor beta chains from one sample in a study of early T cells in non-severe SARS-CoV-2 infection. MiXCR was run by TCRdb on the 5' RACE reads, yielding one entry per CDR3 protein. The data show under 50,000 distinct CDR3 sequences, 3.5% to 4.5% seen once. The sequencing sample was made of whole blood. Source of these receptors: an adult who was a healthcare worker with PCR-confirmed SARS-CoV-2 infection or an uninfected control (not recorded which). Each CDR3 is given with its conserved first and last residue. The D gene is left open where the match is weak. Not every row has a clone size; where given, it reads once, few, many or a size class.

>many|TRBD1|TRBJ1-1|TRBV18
CASSPLGTGSRTEAFF
TGTGCCAGCTCACCACTGGGGACAGGTTCGCGGACTGAAGCTTTCTTT
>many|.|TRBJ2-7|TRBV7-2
CASSLQWRDYGSEQYF
TGTGCCAGCAGCCTGCAATGGAGGGATTATGGATCCGAGCAGTACTTC
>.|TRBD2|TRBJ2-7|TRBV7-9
CASGETVAGAREQYF
TGTGCCAGCGGTGAGACCGTAGCGGGAGCGCGGGAGCAGTACTTC
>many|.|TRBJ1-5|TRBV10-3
CAISDGQFNQPQHF
TGTGCCATCAGTGACGGACAGTTCAATCAGCCCCAGCATTTT
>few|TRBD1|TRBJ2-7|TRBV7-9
CASSLPDRVYEQYF
TGTGCCAGCAGCTTACCGGACAGGGTCTACGAGCAGTACTTC
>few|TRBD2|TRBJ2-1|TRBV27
CASRLAGGIYNEQFF
TGTGCCAGCAGGCTAGCGGGAGGAATTTACAATGAGCAGTTCTTC
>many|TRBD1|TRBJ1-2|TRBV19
CASSPTGDYGYTF
TGTGCCAGTAGCCCAACAGGGGACTATGGCTACACCTTC
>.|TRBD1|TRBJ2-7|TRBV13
CASRKTGANYEQYF
TGTGCCAGCAGAAAGACAGGGGCAAACTACGAGCAGTACTTC
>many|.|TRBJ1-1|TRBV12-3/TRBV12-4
CASGGVWGTEAFF
TGTGCCAGCGGGGGGGTCTGGGGAACTGAAGCTTTCTTT
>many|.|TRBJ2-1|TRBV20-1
CSARATGATTVYNEQFF
TGCAGTGCTAGGGCGACCGGGGCCACCACAGTTTACAATGAGCAGTTCTTC
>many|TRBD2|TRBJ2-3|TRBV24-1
CATSDSTRGGDTQYF
TGTGCCACCAGTGATTCAACTAGGGGAGGGGATACGCAGTATTTT
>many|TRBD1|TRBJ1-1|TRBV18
CASSLRDRGTEAFF
TGTGCCAGCTCACTCCGGGACAGGGGCACTGAAGCTTTCTTT
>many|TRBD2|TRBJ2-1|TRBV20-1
CSAQTAGEVNEQFF
TGCAGTGCGCAGACAGCGGGAGAGGTCAATGAGCAGTTCTTC
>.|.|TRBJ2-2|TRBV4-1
CASSQEAGSYTGELFF
TGCGCCAGCAGCCAAGAGGCGGGCAGTTACACCGGGGAGCTGTTTTTT
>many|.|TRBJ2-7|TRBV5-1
CASNPGTGLDEQYF
TGCGCCAGCAATCCCGGGACTGGTTTAGACGAGCAGTACTTC
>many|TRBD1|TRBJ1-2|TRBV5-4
CASSPARQGTDYGYTF
TGTGCCAGCAGCCCCGCCCGACAGGGTACGGACTATGGCTACACCTTC
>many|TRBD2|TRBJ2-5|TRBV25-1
CASTGLADETQYF
TGTGCCAGCACGGGACTAGCGGATGAGACCCAGTACTTC
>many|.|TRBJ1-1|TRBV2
CASLPGPANTEAFF
TGTGCCAGTCTCCCGGGACCCGCGAACACTGAAGCTTTCTTT
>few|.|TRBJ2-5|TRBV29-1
CSVVPGMRETQYF
TGCAGCGTAGTCCCGGGGATGCGGGAGACCCAGTACTTC
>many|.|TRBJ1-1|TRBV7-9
CASSIGEGAFF
TGTGCCAGCAGCATAGGGGAGGGAGCTTTCTTT
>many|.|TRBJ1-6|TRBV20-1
CSARKGLRAPLHF
TGCAGTGCTAGAAAAGGTTTACGGGCACCCCTCCACTTT
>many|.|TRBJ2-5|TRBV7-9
CASGVGGVETQYF
TGTGCCAGCGGCGTCGGGGGTGTGGAGACCCAGTACTTC
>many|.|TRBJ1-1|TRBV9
CASSVQGHPDGAFF
TGTGCCAGCAGCGTCCAGGGACACCCCGATGGAGCTTTCTTT
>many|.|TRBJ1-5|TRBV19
CASNGLDLNQPQHF
TGTGCCAGTAACGGCCTCGATCTCAATCAGCCCCAGCATTTT
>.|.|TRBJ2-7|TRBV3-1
CASRLGTSSSYEQYF
TGTGCCAGCAGACTCGGGACTTCTAGCTCCTACGAGCAGTACTTC
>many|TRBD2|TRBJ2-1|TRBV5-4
CASRAGTSVIDEQFF
TGTGCCAGCAGGGCCGGGACTAGCGTTATAGATGAGCAGTTCTTC
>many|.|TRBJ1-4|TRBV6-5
CASSYSFPITTNEKLFF
TGTGCCAGCAGTTACTCTTTTCCGATCACAACTAATGAAAAACTGTTTTTT
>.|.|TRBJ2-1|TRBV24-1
CATSDSIEREKNNEQFF
TGTGCCACCAGTGATTCGATTGAACGGGAGAAGAACAATGAGCAGTTCTTC
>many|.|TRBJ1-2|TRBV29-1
CSVESQTTNYGYTF
TGCAGCGTTGAATCGCAGACGACTAACTATGGCTACACCTTC
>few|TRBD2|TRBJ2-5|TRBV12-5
CASHGEGPETQYF
TGTGCTAGTCACGGGGAGGGCCCTGAGACCCAGTACTTC
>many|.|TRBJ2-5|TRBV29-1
CSVDELQVSETQYF
TGCAGCGTTGACGAACTTCAGGTTTCAGAGACCCAGTACTTC
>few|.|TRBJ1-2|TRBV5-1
CASSFSANYGYTF
TGCGCCAGCAGCTTCTCGGCCAACTATGGCTACACCTTC
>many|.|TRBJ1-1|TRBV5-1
CASSSGQTNTEAFF
TGCGCCAGCAGCTCAGGACAGACGAACACTGAAGCTTTCTTT
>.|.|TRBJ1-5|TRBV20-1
CSARDGNSGIQPQHF
TGCAGTGCTAGAGATGGCAACAGTGGGATCCAGCCCCAGCATTTT
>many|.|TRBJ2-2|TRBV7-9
CASSLQSGPNTGELFF
TGTGCCAGCAGCTTACAAAGTGGACCAAACACCGGGGAGCTGTTTTTT
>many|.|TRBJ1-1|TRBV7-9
CASSPVVEAAFF
TGTGCCAGCAGCCCCGTGGTTGAAGCTGCTTTCTTT
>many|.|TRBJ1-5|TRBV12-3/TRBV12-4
CASSPLRLTNQPQHF
TGTGCCAGCAGCCCGTTAAGACTTACCAATCAGCCCCAGCATTTT
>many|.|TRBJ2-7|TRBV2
CASSAGEAYEQYF
TGTGCCAGCAGTGCGGGAGAGGCCTACGAGCAGTACTTC
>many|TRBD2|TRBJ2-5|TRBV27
CASSPGLAGLQETQYF
TGTGCCAGCAGTCCGGGACTAGCGGGTCTACAAGAGACCCAGTACTTC
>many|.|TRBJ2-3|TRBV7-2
CASSLTRGTDTQYF
TGTGCCAGCAGCTTAACCAGGGGCACAGATACGCAGTATTTT
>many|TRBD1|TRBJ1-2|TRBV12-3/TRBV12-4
CASSIGQGLYGYTF
TGTGCCAGCAGTATCGGACAGGGCCTCTATGGCTACACCTTC
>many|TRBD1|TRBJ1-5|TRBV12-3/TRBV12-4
CASSPPGGSSNQPQHF
TGTGCCAGCAGTCCCCCAGGGGGCTCCAGCAATCAGCCCCAGCATTTT
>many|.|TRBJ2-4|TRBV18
CASSPPWLDGDIQYF
TGTGCCAGCTCACCACCGTGGCTAGACGGGGACATTCAGTACTTC
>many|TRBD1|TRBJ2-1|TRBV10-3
CATKEGSRGLEVNDEQFF
TGTGCCACAAAAGAAGGATCGAGGGGGCTCGAGGTCAACGATGAGCAGTTCTTC
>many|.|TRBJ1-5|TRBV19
CASIPTGSNQPQHF
TGTGCCAGTATTCCGACAGGTAGCAATCAGCCCCAGCATTTT
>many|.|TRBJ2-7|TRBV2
CASSEAQPDSYEQYF
TGTGCCAGCAGTGAAGCGCAACCAGACTCCTACGAGCAGTACTTC
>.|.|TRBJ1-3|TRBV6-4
CASSGYRSGNTIYF
TGTGCCAGCAGTGGATACAGGTCTGGAAACACCATATATTTT
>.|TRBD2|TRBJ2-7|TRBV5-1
CASSLSGRAGYEQYF
TGCGCCAGCAGCTTGAGTGGGAGAGCGGGGTACGAGCAGTACTTC
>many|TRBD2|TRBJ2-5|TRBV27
CASSARRLAGGPGETQYF
TGTGCCAGCAGCGCGAGAAGACTAGCGGGAGGGCCGGGGGAGACCCAGTACTTC
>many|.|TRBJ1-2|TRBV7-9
CASSPTGYGYTF
TGTGCCAGCAGCCCGACAGGCTATGGCTACACCTTC
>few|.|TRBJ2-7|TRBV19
CASRPRGSYEQYF
TGTGCCAGTAGGCCCAGGGGCTCCTACGAGCAGTACTTC
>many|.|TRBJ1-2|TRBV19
CASSSGQFYGYTF
TGTGCCAGTAGCTCAGGACAGTTCTATGGCTACACCTTC
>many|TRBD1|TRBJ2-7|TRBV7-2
CASSSPGQGAYEQYF
TGTGCCAGCAGCTCCCCGGGACAGGGTGCTTACGAGCAGTACTTC
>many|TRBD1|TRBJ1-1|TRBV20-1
CSPRTGGNTEAFF
TGCAGTCCACGGACAGGGGGCAACACTGAAGCTTTCTTT